Listed here are 30 T cell receptor beta chains from one sample, sequenced in a study of blood T cell repertoires in COVID-19. Profiled with immunoSEQ multiplex PCR; TCRdb holds only in-frame clones, not every one. The sample yields 220,000 or so clones, approximately 91% seen once. The sample consisted of peripheral blood. These receptors were obtained from a man between 60 and 75 years old who had recovered from COVID-19.

The genes are TRBV4-1 and TRBJ1-4; 8 bases fit TRBD1. Trimming at V came to 4 bases and at J to 5 bases, leaving 3 bases not matched to a gene. Germline CDR1 MGHRA, CDR2 YSYEKL. This CDR3 has 14 amino acids. CDR3 sequence reads: CASSPPGGNEKLFF. CDR3 in DNA: TGCGCCAGCAGCCCCCCAGGGGGCAATGAAAAACTGTTTTTT.

The rearrangement uses TRBV28 and TRBJ2-5; D is unclear. Germline V gene data show CDR1 as MDHEN and CDR2 as SYDVKM. There are 16 residues in the CDR3. V gave up 2 bases and J gave up 5 bases, with 18 bases separating them. DNA of the CDR3: TGTGCCAGCAGTTTAATCGCGCAGGCTCATGCGGAGACCCAGTACTTC. Its translation: CASSLIAQAHAETQYF.

V usage is TRBV4-1 and J usage is TRBJ1-1, with D possibly being TRBD1 (6 bases). The CDR3 sequence is 15 residues long. V shed 0 bases and J shed 4 bases, with 12 bases lying between them. The germline gives CDR1 MGHRA, CDR2 YSYEKL. The CDR3 bases are TGCGCCAGCAGCCAAGAAGTACAGGGTGGCACTGAAGCTTTCTTT. As protein: CASSQEVQGGTEAFF.

The rearrangement links TRBV29-1 to TRBJ1-1; D is undetermined. There are 12 residues in the CDR3. CDR1 is SQVTM, CDR2 ANQGSEA, per germline. Deletions cut 4 bases from V and 1 base from J, with 7 bases between. The CDR3 DNA is TGCAGCGTTGCGGAGGGGAACACTGAAGCTTTCTTT. Its protein product is CSVAEGNTEAFF.

The gene calls are TRBV19 and TRBJ1-2; D unresolved. The V end lost 5 bases, the J end lost 6 bases, and 10 bases lay between the germline ends. This CDR3 is 12 amino acids long. Germline CDR1 is LNHDA and CDR2 is SQIVND (reference sequence). CDR3 nucleotides: TGTGCCAGTAGTCCGGAGTCCCATGGCTACACCTTC. It encodes CASSPESHGYTF.

The gene calls are TRBV7-3 and TRBJ2-2, with D uncertain. The CDR3 length is 14 residues. V shed 6 bases and J shed 0 bases, with 8 bases lying between them. From germline, CDR1 is SGHTA and CDR2 FQGTGA. CDR3: CASRPQANTGELFF. The CDR3 bases are TGTGCCAGCAGACCCCAGGCGAACACCGGGGAGCTGTTTTTT. Full variable domain (missing parts from reference TRBV7-3 and TRBJ2-2): GAGVSQTPSNKVTEKGKYVELRCDPISGHTALYWYRQSLGQGPEFLIYFQGTGAADDSGLPNDRFFAVRPEGSVSTLKIQRTERGDSAVYLCASRPQANTGELFFGEGSRLTVL.

The gene calls are TRBV12-3 or TRBV12-4 and TRBJ2-7; 7 bases map to TRBD1. The CDR3 loop spans 13 amino acids. The J segment lost 3 bases and the V segment lost 3 bases, leaving 2 bases of the junction unmatched. CDR3 amino acids: CASSFRQGYEQYF. The CDR3 DNA reads as TGTGCCAGCAGTTTTCGACAGGGCTACGAGCAGTACTTC.

This CDR3 reads CASSFPGVGETQYF. The CDR3 DNA sequence: TGTGCCAGCAGCTTCCCGGGGGTGGGAGAGACCCAGTACTTC. The rearrangement links TRBV5-6 to TRBJ2-5; possible D gene TRBD2, 6 bases. CDR3 size: 14 residues. From germline, CDR1 is SGHDT and CDR2 YYEEEE. V was shortened by 2 bases and J by 4 bases, with 12 bases between the two germline ends.

The chain has TRBV7-3 and TRBJ2-5, with a weak D call TRBD2 (6 bases). Germline values: CDR1 SGHTA, CDR2 FQGTGA. This CDR3 has 14 amino acids. Trimming stripped 3 bases from V and 5 bases from J, with 13 bases between. CDR3 region: CASSLGLPQETQYF. CDR3 DNA: TGTGCCAGCAGCTTGGGACTTCCTCAGGAGACCCAGTACTTC.

The chain is built from TRBV5-1 and TRBJ1-1; D is perhaps TRBD1 (6 bases). The germline V and J ends were trimmed by 2 bases and 0 bases, with 11 bases remaining between them. Germline V gene sequence: CDR1 SGHRS, CDR2 YFSETQ. This CDR3 is 15 amino acids long. The chain's CDR3 is CASSFQGDMNTEAFF. CDR3 nucleotides: TGCGCCAGCAGCTTCCAAGGGGACATGAACACTGAAGCTTTCTTT.

This clone has only a few counts. The chain combines TRBV29-1 with TRBJ1-4; 8 bases agree with TRBD1. The CDR3 is 13 amino acids. Germline V gene data show CDR1 as SQVTM and CDR2 as ANQGSEA. V gave up 7 bases and J gave up 8 bases; unmatched junction bases: 9. The CDR3 spells CSATTGVREKLFF. Written as DNA, the CDR3 is TGCAGCGCCACGACAGGGGTACGGGAAAAACTGTTTTTT.

This chain joins TRBV25-1 and TRBJ2-5; D ambiguous. This CDR3 contains 16 residues. V gave up 3 bases and J gave up 3 bases, with 17 bases separating them. Germline loops: CDR1 MGHDK, CDR2 SYGVNS. CDR3 loop: CASSDPRLRSEETQYF. Here the CDR3 DNA reads TGTGCCAGCAGTGATCCTCGTTTGCGGAGCGAAGAGACCCAGTACTTC.

The rearrangement uses TRBV5-1 and TRBJ2-7, with 7 bases identical to TRBD1. Germline loops: CDR1 SGHRS, CDR2 YFSETQ. The V and J ends lost 4 bases and 7 bases, in that order; junction bases with no gene match: 14. The CDR3 sequence is 15 residues long. CDR3 protein: CASSPGDRASGEQYF. The CDR3 coding sequence is TGCGCCAGCAGCCCAGGAGACAGGGCCTCTGGAGAGCAGTACTTC.

J is TRBJ2-5 and V is TRBV19; D is perhaps TRBD2 (6 bases). Germline V gives CDR1 LNHDA, CDR2 SQIVND (reference sequence). The CDR3 loop spans 16 amino acids. Between the trimmed V and J ends, which lost 5 bases and 1 base, there was a span of 17 bases. The CDR3 region is CASSVVAEPPQETQYF. CDR3 nucleotide sequence: TGTGCCAGTAGTGTAGTAGCGGAGCCCCCCCAAGAGACCCAGTACTTC.

The chain combines TRBV27 with TRBJ1-6; D perhaps matches TRBD1 (6 bases). The V and J ends lost 6 bases and 7 bases respectively, with 19 bases between them. CDR3 length equals 16 residues. The V gene's germline CDR1 is MNHEY and CDR2 SMNVEV (reference sequence). CDR3 DNA sequence: TGTGCCAGCAGATTCTGGGCAGGGGAGCGGAATTCACCCCTCCACTTT. Amino acids: CASRFWAGERNSPLHF.

The chain recombines TRBV6-5 with TRBJ2-7; D might be TRBD2 (6 bases). CDR1 and CDR2 (germline): MNHEY, SVGAGI. The CDR3 is made up of 15 amino acids. V lost 5 bases and J 6 bases, leaving 20 bases between the germline ends. CDR3 sequence reads: CASSTRTGVSGEQYF. In DNA form, the CDR3 reads TGTGCCAGCAGTACCCGGACGGGGGTCTCGGGCGAGCAGTACTTC.

The gene calls are TRBV5-1 and TRBJ2-3; 8 positions match TRBD2. Germline V gives CDR1 SGHRS, CDR2 YFSETQ. CDR3 length: 18 residues. Germline trimming cut 1 base from V and 5 bases from J; bases unmatched to any gene: 15. The CDR3 here is CASSLLPLGSGEKDTQYF. CDR3 in DNA: TGCGCCAGCAGCTTGTTGCCCCTGGGTAGCGGGGAAAAAGATACGCAGTATTTT.

The chain employs TRBV27 and TRBJ2-7; 8 nucleotides line up with TRBD2. The CDR3 is 13 amino acids. With 8 bases clipped from V and 0 bases from J, the junction kept 3 bases outside the gene matches. From germline, CDR1 is MNHEY and CDR2 SMNVEV (reference sequence). The CDR3 DNA reads TGTGCCAGCGGCGGGGGGACCTCCTACGAGCAGTACTTC. Its translation is CASGGGTSYEQYF.

The chain recombines TRBV3-1 (or the pseudogene TRBV3-2) with TRBJ2-5, with D tentatively TRBD2 (5 bases). Germline V gene data show CDR1 as LGHDT and CDR2 as YNNKEL (reference sequence). V shed 1 base and J shed 5 bases, with 17 bases lying between them. CDR3 length equals 16 residues. CDR3 sequence: CASSQGPSGRLETQYF. In DNA, the CDR3 is TGTGCCAGCAGCCAAGGGCCCAGCGGTAGGTTGGAGACCCAGTACTTC.

The chain carries TRBV2 and TRBJ1-2; D gene ambiguous. The CDR3 is 15 amino acids. Trimming cost V 6 bases and J 4 bases, with 18 bases left between them. Germline CDR1 and CDR2: SNHLY and FYNNEI. This CDR3 is CASRRLVGSLYGYTF. CDR3 bases: TGTGCCAGCAGACGACTGGTCGGGAGTCTCTATGGCTACACCTTC.

The V and J genes are TRBV4-3 and TRBJ2-2, with 10 positions matching TRBD2. Trimming removed 0 bases from V and 0 bases from J; junction bases left unmatched: 10. The CDR3 contains 20 residues. Germline V gene lookup returns CDR1 LGHNA and CDR2 YSLEER. CDR3 coding DNA: TGCGCCAGCAGCCAAGAGGTGGGCACTAGCGGGAATGCGAACACCGGGGAGCTGTTTTTT. This encodes CASSQEVGTSGNANTGELFF.

The gene calls are TRBV5-5 and TRBJ2-7, with 10 bases that match TRBD2. The junction had 4 bases not matched to a gene; V was cut back by 4 bases and J by 3 bases. CDR3 length: 14 amino acids. CDR1 SGHKS and CDR2 YYEKEE come from the germline V gene (reference sequence). The CDR3 protein is CASSPGLAVYEQYF. In DNA, the CDR3 is TGTGCCAGCAGCCCCGGACTAGCGGTCTACGAGCAGTACTTC.

The genes are TRBV5-5 and TRBJ2-1; D perhaps matches TRBD1 (5 bases). Looked up from germline, CDR1 is SGHKS and CDR2 is YYEKEE (reference sequence). The CDR3 runs 15 residues. The V end lost 1 base, the J end lost 0 bases, and 8 bases lay between the germline ends. The CDR3 DNA follows: TGTGCCAGCAGCTTGATGCAGGGCTCCTACAATGAGCAGTTCTTC. As protein: CASSLMQGSYNEQFF.

The chain has TRBV15 and TRBJ1-5; the match to TRBD1 covers 7 bases. Germline V gives CDR1 LNHNV, CDR2 YYDKDF (reference sequence). The CDR3 spans 15 residues. The V gene end was trimmed by 1 base and the J gene end by 5 bases; junction bases not matched to a gene: 5. CDR3 region: CATSRGGTADQPQHF. CDR3 nucleotides: TGTGCCACCAGCAGAGGCGGGACAGCTGATCAGCCCCAGCATTTT.

V gene TRBV28 combines with J gene TRBJ1-6, with D possibly TRBD1 on 6 matching bases. V dropped 7 bases and J dropped 10 bases, with 11 bases sitting between them. The CDR3 runs to 12 residues. Germline CDR1 reads MDHEN; CDR2 reads SYDVKM. The CDR3: CASILTGSPLHF. The DNA of the CDR3 is TGTGCCAGCATCCTTACAGGGTCACCCCTCCACTTT. Full variable domain (outside the CDR3, taken from reference TRBV28 and TRBJ1-6): DVKVTQSSRYLVKRTGEKVFLECVQDMDHENMFWYRQDPGLGLRLIYFSYDVKMKEKGDIPEGYSVSREKKERFSLILESASTNQTSMYLCASILTGSPLHFGNGTRLTVT.

This chain connects TRBV7-3 to TRBJ2-3; TRBD2 aligns across 10 bases. V lost 5 bases, J lost 6 bases, and 11 bases stayed unmatched. This CDR3 is 16 amino acids long. The germline V gene has CDR1 SGHTA and CDR2 FQGTGA. CDR3 region: CASSPQRGGRSDTQYF. CDR3 DNA: TGTGCCAGCAGCCCTCAGCGGGGGGGCAGATCGGATACGCAGTATTTT.

The rearrangement links TRBV7-9 to TRBJ1-4; 7 bases line up with TRBD1. The V gene's germline CDR1 is SEHNR and CDR2 FQNEAQ (reference sequence). V dropped 0 bases and J dropped 8; count of bases not matched to a gene: 3. This CDR3 has 14 residues. The CDR3 coding sequence is TGTGCCAGCAGCTTAGCCGGAGGGGGCGAAAAACTGTTTTTT. Amino acid sequence: CASSLAGGGEKLFF.

The genes are TRBV5-6 and TRBJ2-2; the match to TRBD1 covers 7 bases. The V gene's germline CDR1 is SGHDT and CDR2 YYEEEE. V lost 3 bases and J lost 8; bases outside the gene matches: 7. CDR3 size: 14 residues. Written as DNA, the CDR3 is TGTGCCAGCAGCTCGACAGGGTTAGCGGGGGAGCTGTTTTTT. Translation: CASSSTGLAGELFF. Full variable domain (missing parts from reference TRBV5-6 and TRBJ2-2): DAGVTQSPTHLIKTRGQQVTLRCSPKSGHDTVSWYQQALGQGPQFIFQYYEEEERQRGNFPDRFSGHQFPNYSSELNVNALLLGDSALYLCASSSTGLAGELFFGEGSRLTVL.

V gene TRBV7-9 combines with J gene TRBJ2-2, with a tentative D call TRBD2 (5 bases). This CDR3 is built from 16 residues. CDR1 SEHNR and CDR2 FQNEAQ come from the germline V gene (reference sequence). V was shortened by 5 bases and J by 4 bases, with 17 bases between the two germline ends. The CDR3 here is CASSVLRELGTGELFF. As DNA, the CDR3 is TGTGCCAGCAGCGTCCTGAGGGAGTTGGGCACCGGGGAGCTGTTTTTT. The full variable domain, completed using reference TRBV7-9 and TRBJ2-2, is DTGVSQNPRHKITKRGQNVTFRCDPISEHNRLYWYRQTLGQGPEFLTYFQNEAQLEKSRLLSDRFSAERPKGSFSTLEIQRTEQGDSAMYLCASSVLRELGTGELFFGEGSRLTVL.

This clone was observed a few times. The rearrangement joins TRBV24-1 to TRBJ1-2; D call uncertain. This CDR3 has 13 residues. With 5 bases removed from V and 2 bases from J, the gap between germline ends came to 8 bases. Germline CDR1 and CDR2: KGHDR and SFDVKD. This CDR3 reads CATSVSGNYGYTF. The CDR3 DNA reads as TGTGCCACCAGTGTGTCCGGGAACTATGGCTACACCTTC.